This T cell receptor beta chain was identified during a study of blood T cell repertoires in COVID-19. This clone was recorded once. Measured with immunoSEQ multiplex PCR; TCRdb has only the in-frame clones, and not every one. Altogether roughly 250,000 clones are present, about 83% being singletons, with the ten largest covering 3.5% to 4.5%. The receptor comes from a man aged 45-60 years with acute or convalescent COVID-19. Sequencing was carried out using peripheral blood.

CDR3 protein: CASSQRDYSNQPQHF. Here the CDR3 DNA reads TGTGCCAGCAGCCAAAGGGACTATAGCAATCAGCCCCAGCATTTT. The chain recombines TRBV16 with TRBJ1-5, with a tentative D call TRBD1 (5 bases). Germline V gives CDR1 KGHSY, CDR2 FQNENV. CDR3 length: 15 amino acids. V dropped 2 bases and J dropped 0 bases, with 8 bases sitting between them.